The clone carrying this T cell receptor (beta chain) has a count of ten or more. Its antigen is unknown. The V gene's germline CDR1 is SGHRS and CDR2 YFSETQ. The V and J ends lost 1 base and 0 bases respectively, with 11 bases between them. This CDR3 contains 15 residues. The data are from a study of T-cell reconstitution after alpha-beta-depleted transplantation in children. General observations from the study: When one year had passed after transplant, most T-cell counts and diversity came from newly produced T cells.

The TCRbeta library incorporated unique molecular identifiers. MiXCR, run by TCRdb on the PCR reads, gives a single entry per CDR3 protein. Of about 470,000 distinct CDR3 sequences listed, roughly 44% are singletons. The source was PBMCs, collected before TCRalphabeta/CD19-depleted stem cell transplant. The rearrangement joins TRBV5-1 to TRBJ2-7; a weak D match, TRBD1 (5 bases). The receptor was isolated from a girl aged 2-10 years with aplastic anemia, due to receive a stem cell transplant. As DNA, the CDR3 is TGCGCCAGCAGCTTGACTAACAGGAGCTCCTACGAGCAGTACTTC. It specifies CASSLTNRSSYEQYF.